These 13 T cell receptor beta chains were all obtained from the same sample, sequenced in a study of T-cell reconstitution after alpha-beta-depleted transplantation in children. TCRbeta library preparation incorporated unique molecular identifiers. TCRdb itself ran the PCR reads through MiXCR, one entry per CDR3 protein. The table lists about 91,000 distinct CDR3 sequences, roughly 8% of them singletons. This material consisted of PBMCs from the stem cell graft donor, taken from the stem cell graft. The receptors stem from a human donor who donated a stem cell graft to a child with congenital amegakaryocytic thrombocytopenia.

This clonotype was picked up many times. The chain is built from TRBV20-1 and TRBJ2-7, with a weak D call TRBD2 (6 bases). The CDR3 runs to 14 residues. The germline V gene has CDR1 DFQATT and CDR2 SNEGSKA (reference sequence). V lost 6 bases to trimming and J lost 0 bases, with 15 bases between them. DNA of the CDR3: TGCAGTGCCGCGGACTATCCCGGCTCCTACGAGCAGTACTTC. Translation gives CSAADYPGSYEQYF.

This clonotype occurred many times. V is TRBV12-3 or TRBV12-4 and J is TRBJ1-3; 10 bases align to TRBD1. This CDR3 has 15 residues. J lost 11 bases, V lost 8 bases, and 15 bases had no gene match. Here the CDR3 DNA reads TGTGCCAGCGGATCCCGGGACAGGGGAATAAAAGCCATATATTTT. Translated: CASGSRDRGIKAIYF.

This clonotype was observed at least ten times. The chain uses TRBV6-6 and TRBJ1-5; D is perhaps TRBD1 (5 bases). Germline CDR1 MNHNY, CDR2 SVGAGI (reference sequence). The CDR3 runs to 15 residues. V dropped 5 bases and J dropped 7 bases, with 18 bases sitting between them. DNA of the CDR3: TGTGCCAGCAGTCGTAACGTCCAGGGAGGACAGCCCCAGCATTTT. Translated, it gives CASSRNVQGGQPQHF.

This clonotype was seen many times. This chain connects TRBV5-1 to TRBJ1-3, with unresolved D. With 4 bases removed from V and 0 bases from J, the gap between germline ends came to 20 bases. CDR3 length equals 18 residues. CDR1 and CDR2 from the germline V gene are SGHRS and YFSETQ. The CDR3, as DNA: TGCGCCAGCAGCCTAGTCTCCCCGGACGGTTTCTCTGGAAACACCATATATTTT. This encodes CASSLVSPDGFSGNTIYF.

This clonotype was recorded at least ten times. The rearrangement links TRBV9 to TRBJ1-2, with 10 bases lining up with TRBD1. Germline V lookup: CDR1 SGDLS, CDR2 YYNGEE. V gave up 3 bases and J gave up 10 bases; unmatched junction bases: 9. The CDR3 extends over 14 amino acids. CDR3 nucleotide sequence: TGTGCCAGCAGCGCCCTGGGGACAGGGGATCACTACACCTTC. Protein sequence: CASSALGTGDHYTF.

At least ten counts were recorded for this clonotype. The chain combines TRBV12-3 or TRBV12-4 with TRBJ2-5; D is perhaps TRBD1 or TRBD2 (6 bases each). The ends were cut back, 3 bases at V and 5 bases at J, with 16 bases in the middle. This CDR3 contains 15 residues. The CDR3 DNA is TGTGCCAGCAGTTTTAGTGGGGGCGCGGGGGAGACCCAGTACTTC. Translating it yields CASSFSGGAGETQYF.

This clonotype occurred a few times. The junction and the germline gene differ at one end; a read error may be behind it. This chain uses TRBV6-1 with TRBJ2-6; D tentatively reads TRBD1 or TRBD2 (5 bases each). In germline, CDR1 is MNHNS, CDR2 SASEGT. CDR3 length equals 15 residues. The CDR3 reads CASSAGSSGANGLTF. CDR3 DNA sequence: TGTGCCAGCAGTGCAGGGAGCTCTGGGGCCAACGGCCTGACTTTC.

CDR3: CASTMGTLYNEQFF. CDR3 DNA sequence: TGTGCCAGCACCATGGGGACACTTTACAATGAGCAGTTCTTC. J is TRBJ2-1 and V is TRBV28; TRBD1 is a possible D gene (6 bases). Trimming cost V 7 bases and J 4 bases, with 14 bases left between them. Germline V lookup: CDR1 MDHEN, CDR2 SYDVKM. There are 14 residues in the CDR3.

This clonotype was seen many times. The rearrangement uses TRBV5-1 and TRBJ2-3; 8 bases map to TRBD2. CDR3 size: 15 residues. J lost 5 bases, V lost 0 bases, and 5 bases had no gene match. Germline loops: CDR1 SGHRS, CDR2 YFSETQ. The CDR3 nucleotides are TGCGCCAGCAGCTTGGTGGAGCGGGAGATAGATACGCAGTATTTT. This translates into CASSLVEREIDTQYF. Based on the CDR3 plus reference TRBV5-1 and TRBJ2-3, the full variable domain is KAGVTQTPRYLIKTRGQQVTLSCSPISGHRSVSWYQQTPGQGLQFLFEYFSETQRNKGNFPGRFSGRQFSNSRSEMNVSTLELGDSALYLCASSLVEREIDTQYFGPGTRLTVL.

In this sample, this clonotype turned up many times. V gene TRBV12-3 or TRBV12-4 combines with J gene TRBJ1-3; no clear D gene. This CDR3 is built from 12 residues. The CDR3 DNA is TGTAGTCGACGGCTCTCTGGAAACACCATATATTTT. Protein product: CSRRLSGNTIYF.

This clonotype was recorded many times. The chain has TRBV7-9 and TRBJ2-1; 12 positions agree with TRBD2. V was pared by 2 bases and J by 7 bases, with 6 bases of the junction left unmatched. Per the germline V gene, CDR1 is SEHNR and CDR2 is FQNEAQ (reference sequence). The CDR3 contains 16 residues. The CDR3 DNA reads TGTGCCAGCAGCTTATCGACTAGCGGGGGCGGGAATGAGCAGTTCTTC. Translating gives CASSLSTSGGGNEQFF.

The rearrangement joins TRBV20-1 to TRBJ2-1; TRBD2 might be the D (5 bases). Germline V gives CDR1 DFQATT, CDR2 SNEGSKA (reference sequence). The V gene lost 6 bases and the J gene lost 10 bases, with 16 bases spanning the gap. The CDR3 extends over 12 amino acids. This chain's CDR3 is CSATSDFSEQFF. CDR3 DNA: TGCAGTGCAACCTCGGACTTCTCCGAGCAGTTCTTC.

This sequence joins TRBV12-3 or TRBV12-4 and TRBJ2-3; 8 positions match TRBD2. J was trimmed by 5 bases and V by 3 bases; bases with no gene match: 4. The CDR3 totals 14 residues. The CDR3 region has the DNA TGTGCCAGCAGTTTCGGGGGGGCCGGAGATACGCAGTATTTT. As protein: CASSFGGAGDTQYF.